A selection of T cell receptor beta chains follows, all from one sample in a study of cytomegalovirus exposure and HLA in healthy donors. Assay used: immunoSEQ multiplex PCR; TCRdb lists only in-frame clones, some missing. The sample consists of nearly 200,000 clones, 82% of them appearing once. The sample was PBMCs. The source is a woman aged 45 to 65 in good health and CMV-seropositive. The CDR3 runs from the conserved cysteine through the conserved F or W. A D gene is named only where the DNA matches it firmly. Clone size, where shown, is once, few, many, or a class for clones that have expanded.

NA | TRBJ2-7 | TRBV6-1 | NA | TGTGCCAGCAGTGCACAGGGCTACGAGCAGTACTTC | CASSAQGYEQYF
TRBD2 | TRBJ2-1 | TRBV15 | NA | TGTGCCACCAGCAGAGACCCAGCGGGGGGACCTCGGTTCTTC | CATSRDPAGGPRFF
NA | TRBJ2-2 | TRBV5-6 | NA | TGTGCCAGCAGCTCTCCCACACAGGGAACCGGGGAGCTGTTTTTT | CASSSPTQGTGELFF
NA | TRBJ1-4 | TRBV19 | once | TGTGCCAGTAGTATAGAACGAGCGATGTCAGTTGCCAAGGAAAAACTGTTTTTT | CASSIERAMSVAKEKLFF
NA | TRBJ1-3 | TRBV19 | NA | TGTGCGGGGACAACTGGAAACACCATATATTTT | CAGTTGNTIYF
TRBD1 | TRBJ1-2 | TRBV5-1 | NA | TGCGCCAGCAGACAAACAGGGGATGGGGGTGGCTACACCTTC | CASRQTGDGGGYTF
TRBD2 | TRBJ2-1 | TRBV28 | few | TGTGCCAGCAGTTTACCGTCGGGAGGGCTTCACAATGAGCAGTTCTTC | CASSLPSGGLHNEQFF
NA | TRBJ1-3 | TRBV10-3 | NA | TGTGCCATCAGGCCCGGGGGAGACTTTATGTCTGGAAACACCATATATTTT | CAIRPGGDFMSGNTIYF
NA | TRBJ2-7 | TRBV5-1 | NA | TGCGCCAGCAGCAATGGACAGTCCTACGAGCAGTACTTC | CASSNGQSYEQYF
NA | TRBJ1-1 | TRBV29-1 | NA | TGCAGCGGGACCCCTGGGGGGTCGAACACTGAAGCTTTCTTT | CSGTPGGSNTEAFF
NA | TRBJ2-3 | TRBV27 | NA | TGTGCCAGCAGTACTCCCCCGTCAGATACGCAGTATTTT | CASSTPPSDTQYF
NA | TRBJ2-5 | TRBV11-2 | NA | TGTGCCAGCAGCTTAGAGCCGAGAGAGACCCAGTACTTC | CASSLEPRETQYF